The source of this T cell receptor beta chain is a study of blood T cell repertoires in COVID-19. The overall study: T cells, B-cell-depleted T cells, or PBMCs supplied cDNA or gDNA.

Original processing notes: Cell counts per sample came from amplifying reference gene primers. Some clones are missing from TCRdb's copy, which holds only in-frame ones; the method was immunoSEQ multiplex PCR. V, J and clone size are those of that table, while D and trimming were read from the DNA. The top ten hold roughly 6.5% of the sample, which has 250,000 to 350,000 clones, about 90% seen once. Germline-derived CDR1 and CDR2 are MNHEY and SMNVEV (reference sequence). The CDR3 has 17 residues. V lost 3 bases and J lost 0, with 12 bases in between. The specimen was peripheral blood. The source of this sequence is a man aged 18 to 30 who had recovered from COVID-19. V and J are TRBV27 and TRBJ1-6, with D hard to call. The CDR3 loop is CASSFDPTPSYNSPLHF. The DNA of the CDR3 is TGTGCCAGCAGTTTCGACCCGACACCCTCCTATAATTCACCCCTCCACTTT.